This TCR beta chain was documented in a study of CD8+ T cells in alopecia areata. Overall study findings and caveats: Researchers report lesional scalp, most notably alopecia totalis/universalis, outstripped normal scalp in clonality. Scalp clonality and expanded CD8+ clones among the top 100 were significantly decreased by tofacitinib.

cDNA prepared by RNA extraction and subsequent reverse transcription served as the template for sequencing. Sequenced by immunoSEQ multiplex PCR; TCRdb stores in-frame clones only, minus some. This repertoire shows 100,000 or so clones, 50% to 60% found once; its top ten account for roughly 15%. This clone appeared a few times. What it binds is not known. Described treatment: oral pan-JAK inhibitor, 5-10 mg twice daily. The sample in question was CD8+ T cells sorted from blood, obtained around week 55, from a patient treated with tofacitinib. This receptor was obtained from a human donor with alopecia areata.

Here the CDR3 reads CAISEGTILGEKLFF. In DNA form, the CDR3 reads TGTGCCATCAGTGAAGGGACAATCTTGGGTGAAAAACTGTTTTTT. The chain has TRBV10-3 and TRBJ1-4, with D perhaps matching TRBD1 (6 bases). The CDR3 length is 15 residues. Trimming left V 3 bases short and J 7 bases short, with 15 bases between. Germline V CDR1 and CDR2: ENHRY, SYGVKD.